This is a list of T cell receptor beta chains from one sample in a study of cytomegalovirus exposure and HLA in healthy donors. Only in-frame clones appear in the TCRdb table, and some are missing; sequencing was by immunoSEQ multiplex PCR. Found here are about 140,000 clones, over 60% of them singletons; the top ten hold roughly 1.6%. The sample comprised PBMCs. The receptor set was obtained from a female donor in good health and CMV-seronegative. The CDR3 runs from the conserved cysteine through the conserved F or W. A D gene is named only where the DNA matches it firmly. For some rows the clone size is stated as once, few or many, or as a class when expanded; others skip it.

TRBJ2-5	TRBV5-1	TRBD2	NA	TGCGCCAGCAGCCCTGTACTAGCGGGAGAAGAGACCCAGTACTTC	CASSPVLAGEETQYF
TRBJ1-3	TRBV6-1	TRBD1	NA	TGTGCCAGCAGTGAAGTGGGGACAGGGACGGGGTGGTCTGGAAACACCATATATTTT	CASSEVGTGTGWSGNTIYF
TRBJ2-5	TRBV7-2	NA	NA	TGTGCCAGCAGCCCTCAGGCTAGCGACCAAGAGACCCAGTACTTC	CASSPQASDQETQYF
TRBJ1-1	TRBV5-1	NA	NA	TGCGCCAGCAGCCGAAACGCAGGGGACGCGAACACTGAAGCTTTCTTT	CASSRNAGDANTEAFF
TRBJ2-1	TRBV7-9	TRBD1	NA	TGTGCCAGCAGCCCAGGTAGAGGGGGCCCCTACAATGAGCAGTTCTTC	CASSPGRGGPYNEQFF
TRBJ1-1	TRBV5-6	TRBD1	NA	TGTGCCGGCAGCACACAGGGGGTCACTGAAGCTTTCTTT	CAGSTQGVTEAFF
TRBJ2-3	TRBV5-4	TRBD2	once	TGTGCCAGCAGCTTGGTTAGCGGGGGGGCTACAGATACGCAGTATTTT	CASSLVSGGATDTQYF
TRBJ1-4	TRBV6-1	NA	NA	TGTGCCAGCAGAGCCAGACAGTTTAATGAAAAACTGTTTTTT	CASRARQFNEKLFF
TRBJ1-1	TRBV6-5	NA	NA	TGTGCCAGCAGTTACGTGTCAGTTGAATTGGTCACTGAAGCTTTCTTT	CASSYVSVELVTEAFF
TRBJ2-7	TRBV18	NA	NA	TGTGCCAGCTCACGCGGGCAAACCTACGAGCAGTACTTC	CASSRGQTYEQYF
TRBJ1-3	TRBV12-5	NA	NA	TGTGCTAGTGGCCCGACAAACTCTGGAAACACCATATATTTT	CASGPTNSGNTIYF
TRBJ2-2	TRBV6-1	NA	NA	TGTGCCAGCAGTGAGGGGCTCAACAGGGCCGGGGAGCTGTTTTTT	CASSEGLNRAGELFF
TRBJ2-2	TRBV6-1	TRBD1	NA	TGTGCCAGCATCGAACCAGGGACAGGGATAGGGGAGCTGTTTTTT	CASIEPGTGIGELFF
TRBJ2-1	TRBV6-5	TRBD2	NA	TGTGCCAGCAGTCGTGGACTAGCGGGAGAAAGGAAGCAGTTCTTC	CASSRGLAGERKQFF
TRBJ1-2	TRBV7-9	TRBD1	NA	TGTGCCAGCACCATAACGACAGGGGGGGCCTATGGCTACACCTTC	CASTITTGGAYGYTF
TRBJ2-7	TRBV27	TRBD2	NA	TGTGCCAGCAGTTTATCGGGGCTAGCGGTTGGCTACGAGCAGTACTTC	CASSLSGLAVGYEQYF
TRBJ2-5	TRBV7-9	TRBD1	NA	TGTGCCAGCAGCTACGGACAGGGACAAGAGACCCAGTACTTC	CASSYGQGQETQYF